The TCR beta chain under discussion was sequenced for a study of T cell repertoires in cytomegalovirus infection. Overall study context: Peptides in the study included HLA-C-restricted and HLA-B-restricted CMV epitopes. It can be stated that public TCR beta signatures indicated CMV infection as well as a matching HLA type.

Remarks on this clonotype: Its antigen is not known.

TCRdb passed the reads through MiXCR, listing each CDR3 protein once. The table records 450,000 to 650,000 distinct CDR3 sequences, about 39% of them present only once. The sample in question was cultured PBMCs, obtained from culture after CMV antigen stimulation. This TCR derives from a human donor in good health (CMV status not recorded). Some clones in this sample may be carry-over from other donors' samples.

CDR3 coding DNA: TGTGCCAGCAGTGCTAGGGTGGCGACAGGGGGCTCCCGGGGCAATGAGCAGTTCTTC. It is translated as CASSARVATGGSRGNEQFF. V gene TRBV2 combines with J gene TRBJ2-1; 10 positions agree with TRBD1. The V and J ends lost 4 bases and 6 bases, in that order; junction bases with no gene match: 18. Germline loops: CDR1 SNHLY, CDR2 FYNNEI. This CDR3 comprises 19 residues.